This T cell receptor beta chain came from a study of T cell responses to AZD1222 COVID-19 vaccine (dated by TCRdb to the early 2020s). About the full investigation: AZD1222 recipients whose second dose came at about 4 weeks and those whose second dose came at about 12 weeks were combined into one group, since spike-specific TCR depth and breadth did not differ between the two schedules. TCR sequencing covered more than 230 trial participants: 207 given two doses of AZD1222 and approximately 25 given two doses of MenACWY control vaccine. Enrollment into the trials was organized by age into subgroups of 18-55, 56-69 and 70-plus years, and those subgroups contained 148, 28 and 57 TCR-sequenced participants, respectively.

Read against the paper, the sample's time point label means: baseline before first vaccination. Samples from vaccinated people were obtained from the UK trials COV001 and COV002, which included a single-blind randomized controlled phase 2/3 trial of AZD1222 (ChAdOx1 nCoV-19) in healthy adults. Trial participant PBMC samples were collected at day 0 and day 28 after the second dose for TCRbeta chain sequencing. To note about this clone: Its recognized antigen is unknown. Within one base of it there is no much larger clone, and no base qualities were kept.

On the study overall, not on this receptor specifically: Participants were mostly white British, with more females than males. The authors suggested clonal diversity may have been underestimated. The whole spike protein was spanned by vaccine-associated CD4 TCRs, and dominant responses were seen in regions 160-218 and 743-854. The 56-69-year group was small, and its depth increase did not reach significance, likely because of low power. Because no day 14 peak-response samples were available, the repertoires could be characterized only after the peak T cell response. Reportedly, almost half of the unique spike-specific TCRs recognized epitopes lying outside the regions that are mutated in the B.1.351 and B.1.1.7 variants. Conclusions about previously exposed vaccinees were limited because only six or seven AZD1222 recipients were SARS-CoV-2 seropositive at baseline. A significant rise in spike-specific TCR breadth and depth was observed after two AZD1222 doses relative to day 0 and relative to MenACWY recipients.

The CDR3 regions of human TCRbeta chains were subjected to immunosequencing. The authors' pipeline ran thus. Repertoire TCRs were checked for matches against a reference library of SARS-CoV-2-specific TCRs that had been generated using the MIRA antigen-specificity platform. Breadth meant the fraction of unique TCRs that were SARS-CoV-2-associated, whereas depth meant the fraction of total T cells that were SARS-CoV-2-associated. Using the MIRA data, every spike-specific TCR was mapped to the spike region that the TCR reacted to and assigned to either a CD4 or a CD8 class. Log10-transformed breadth and depth values were compared by one-way ANOVA with Sidak's multiple comparisons tests. TCRdb provides this immuneACCESS table in a form limited to in-frame rearrangements. Some clones are lacking; in checked studies, under half of them reflect an unresolved V gene, and why the rest are absent is not known. The DNA was the basis for D and trimming; V, J and clone size are from that table. This sample is represented by about 150,000 clones; around 90% of them were singletons. Of the sample, roughly 1.3% is held by the ten largest clones.

The V end loses 0 bases and the J end loses 11 bases, and a stretch of 17 bases separates them. CDR1 and CDR2 (SGHRS, YFSETQ) derive from the germline V gene. There are 15 amino acids in the CDR3, from cysteine to phenylalanine inclusive. Left in the record is the CDR3 DNA by itself, 45 bases read in frame from the first base. The specimen was peripheral blood, collected on day 0 of AZD1222 vaccination. This clonotype originated in an adult in good health. The rearranged segments are TRBV5-1 and TRBJ1-4; the best D guess is TRBD1, with 5 bases matching. The CDR3 amino acid sequence is: CASSLDEGRLGKLFF. The nucleotide sequence is TGCGCCAGCAGCTTGGATGAGGGGCGCCTAGGGAAACTGTTTTTT.